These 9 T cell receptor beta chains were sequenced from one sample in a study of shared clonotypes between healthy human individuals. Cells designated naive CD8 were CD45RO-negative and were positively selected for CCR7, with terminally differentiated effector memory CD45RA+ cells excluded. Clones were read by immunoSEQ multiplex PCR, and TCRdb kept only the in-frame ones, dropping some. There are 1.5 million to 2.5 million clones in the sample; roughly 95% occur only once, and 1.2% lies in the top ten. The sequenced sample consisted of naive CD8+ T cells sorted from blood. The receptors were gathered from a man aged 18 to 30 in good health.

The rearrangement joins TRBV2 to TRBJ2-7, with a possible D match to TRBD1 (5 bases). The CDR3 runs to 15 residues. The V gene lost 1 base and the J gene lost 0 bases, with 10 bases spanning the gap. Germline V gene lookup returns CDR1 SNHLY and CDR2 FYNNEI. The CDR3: CASSEVGDSSYEQYF. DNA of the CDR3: TGTGCCAGCAGTGAAGTTGGAGACAGCTCCTACGAGCAGTACTTC.

The CDR3 region has the DNA TGTGCCAGCAGCGGGGAGGGATCCGGGAACACTGAAGCTTTCTTT. It yields the protein CASSGEGSGNTEAFF. The chain is built from TRBV7-9 and TRBJ1-1; unclear D gene. The CDR3 has 15 residues. With 5 bases removed from V and 1 base from J, the gap between germline ends came to 14 bases. CDR1 and CDR2 from the germline V gene are SEHNR and FQNEAQ (reference sequence).

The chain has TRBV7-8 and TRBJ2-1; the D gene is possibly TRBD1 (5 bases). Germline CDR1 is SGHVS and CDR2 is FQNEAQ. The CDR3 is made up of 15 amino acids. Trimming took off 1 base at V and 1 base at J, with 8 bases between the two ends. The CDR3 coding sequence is TGTGCCAGCAGCTTAGAGGGGCAATCCTACAATGAGCAGTTCTTC. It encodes CASSLEGQSYNEQFF. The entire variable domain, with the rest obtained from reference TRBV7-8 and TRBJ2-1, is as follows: GAGVSQSPRYKVAKRGQDVALRCDPISGHVSLFWYQQALGQGPEFLTYFQNEAQLDKSGLPSDRFFAERPEGSVSTLKIQRTQQEDSAVYLCASSLEGQSYNEQFFGPGTRLTVL.

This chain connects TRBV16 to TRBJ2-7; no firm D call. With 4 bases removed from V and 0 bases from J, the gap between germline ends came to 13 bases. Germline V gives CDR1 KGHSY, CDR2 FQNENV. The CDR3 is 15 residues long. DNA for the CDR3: TGTGCCAGCAGCCTCGAACCATCTGGCTCCTACGAGCAGTACTTC. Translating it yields CASSLEPSGSYEQYF.

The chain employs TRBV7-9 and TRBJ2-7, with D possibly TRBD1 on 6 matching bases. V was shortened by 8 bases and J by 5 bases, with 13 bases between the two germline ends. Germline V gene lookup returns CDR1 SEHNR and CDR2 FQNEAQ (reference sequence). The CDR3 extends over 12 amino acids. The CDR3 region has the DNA TGTGCCAGCCAAAGACAGGTGAACGAGCAGTACTTC. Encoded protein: CASQRQVNEQYF.

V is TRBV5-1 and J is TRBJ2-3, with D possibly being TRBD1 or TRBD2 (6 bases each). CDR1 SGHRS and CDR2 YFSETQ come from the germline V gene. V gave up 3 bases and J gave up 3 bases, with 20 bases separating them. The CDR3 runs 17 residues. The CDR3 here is CASSSDYREDKTDTQYF. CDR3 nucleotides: TGCGCCAGCAGCTCGGATTACAGGGAGGACAAGACAGATACGCAGTATTTT.

CDR3 sequence (DNA): TGCGCCAGCAGCCAAGATCACGGAACCTTTAGCAATCAGCCCCAGCATTTT. Protein product: CASSQDHGTFSNQPQHF. This rearrangement joins TRBV4-1 to TRBJ1-5; D remains ambiguous. Germline values: CDR1 MGHRA, CDR2 YSYEKL. Trimming took 0 bases from V and 0 from J, leaving 12 bases between them. The CDR3 is 17 amino acids.

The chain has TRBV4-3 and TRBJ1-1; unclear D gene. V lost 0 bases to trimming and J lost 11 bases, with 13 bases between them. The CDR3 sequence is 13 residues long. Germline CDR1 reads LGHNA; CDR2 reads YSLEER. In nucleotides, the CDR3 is TGCGCCAGCAGCCAAGATTTGGGGTGGTGGGCTTTCTTT. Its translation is CASSQDLGWWAFF.

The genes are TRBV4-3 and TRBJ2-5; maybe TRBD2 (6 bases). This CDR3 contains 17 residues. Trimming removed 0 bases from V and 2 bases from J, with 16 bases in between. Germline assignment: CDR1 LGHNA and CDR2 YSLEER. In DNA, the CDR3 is TGCGCCAGCAGCCAAGATGTCGGCGGGAAACTTCAAGAGACCCAGTACTTC. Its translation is CASSQDVGGKLQETQYF.